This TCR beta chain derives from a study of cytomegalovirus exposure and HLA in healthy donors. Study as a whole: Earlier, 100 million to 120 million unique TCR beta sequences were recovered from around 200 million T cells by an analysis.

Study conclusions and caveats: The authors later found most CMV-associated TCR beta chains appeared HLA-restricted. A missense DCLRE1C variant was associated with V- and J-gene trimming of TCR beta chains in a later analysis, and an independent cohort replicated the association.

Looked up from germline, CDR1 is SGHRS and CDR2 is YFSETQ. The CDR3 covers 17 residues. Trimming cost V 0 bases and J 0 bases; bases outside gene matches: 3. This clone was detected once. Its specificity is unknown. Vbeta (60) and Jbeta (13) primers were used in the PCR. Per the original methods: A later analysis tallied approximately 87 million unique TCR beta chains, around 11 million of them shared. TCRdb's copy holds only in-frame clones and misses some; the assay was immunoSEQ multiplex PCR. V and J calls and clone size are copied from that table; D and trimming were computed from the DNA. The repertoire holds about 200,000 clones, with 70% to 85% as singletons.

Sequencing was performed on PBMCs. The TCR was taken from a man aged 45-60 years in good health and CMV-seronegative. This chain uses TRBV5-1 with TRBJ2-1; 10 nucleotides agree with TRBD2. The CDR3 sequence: CASSLVASGSSYNEQFF. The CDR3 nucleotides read TGCGCCAGCAGCTTGGTGGCTAGCGGGAGCTCCTACAATGAGCAGTTCTTC.